One and the same sample provided the 25 T cell receptor beta chains below, sequenced in a study of identical twins. Each CDR3 protein gets one entry after TCRdb re-called the 5' RACE reads with MiXCR. There are hundreds of thousands of distinct CDR3 sequences in the sample; roughly 6% occur only once, and approximately 1.6% lies in the top ten. The specimen sequenced was naive T cells sorted from blood. All receptors derive from a man aged 18 to 30 in good health.

This clonotype has at least ten counts. The chain employs TRBV29-1 and TRBJ2-1; 10 nucleotides agree with TRBD2. The CDR3 spans 14 residues. Per the germline V gene, CDR1 is SQVTM and CDR2 is ANQGSEA. Germline trimming cut 2 bases from V and 4 bases from J; bases unmatched to any gene: 2. The CDR3 sequence is CSVEWTSGYNEQFF. CDR3 nucleotide sequence: TGCAGCGTTGAATGGACTAGCGGTTACAATGAGCAGTTCTTC.

This clonotype was observed many times. The chain uses TRBV14 and TRBJ1-1; D unclear. This CDR3 region has 13 residues. Trimming cost V 0 bases and J 8 bases, with 10 bases left between them. Germline V CDR1 and CDR2: SGHDN, FVKESK. The DNA of the CDR3 is TGTGCCAGCAGCCAAGATCAAGAAGGGGAAGCTTTCTTT. The encoded protein is CASSQDQEGEAFF.

Note on this clonotype: This may be a read error, as it is one base from a much larger clone. A read error is likely, as this CDR3 ends without the conserved phenylalanine or tryptophan. The chain carries TRBV20-1 and TRBJ1-1; tentatively, D is TRBD1 (6 bases). The CDR3 has 13 amino acids. Germline V gene sequence: CDR1 DFQATT, CDR2 SNEGSKA (reference sequence). The ends were cut back, 4 bases at V and 7 bases at J, with 16 bases in the middle. The CDR3 nucleotides read TGCAGTGCTACCACCGGTTGGACAGTTGAAGCTTTCTGT. Translating it yields CSATTGWTVEAFC.

This clonotype came up many times. The chain recombines TRBV12-3 or TRBV12-4 with TRBJ2-7; D may be TRBD2 (5 bases). With 3 bases removed from V and 2 bases from J, the gap between germline ends came to 8 bases. The CDR3 has 13 amino acids. The chain's CDR3 is CASSFRGTYEQYF. As DNA, the CDR3 is TGTGCCAGCAGTTTCCGGGGAACCTACGAGCAGTACTTC.

This clonotype has a count of ten or more. The chain combines TRBV20-1 with TRBJ2-7; weak D call: TRBD1 (6 bases). Trimming left V 4 bases short and J 2 bases short, with 9 bases between. The length of the CDR3 is 12 residues. CDR1 and CDR2 (germline): DFQATT, SNEGSKA (reference sequence). DNA of the CDR3: TGCAGTGCTAAACAGGGTCCCTACGAGCAGTACTTC. Residues: CSAKQGPYEQYF.

This clonotype was detected only a few times. The chain employs TRBV5-6 and TRBJ2-1; the D gene is possibly TRBD2 (6 bases). The CDR3 is made up of 16 amino acids. The germline V gene encodes CDR1 SGHDT and CDR2 YYEEEE. With 0 bases removed from V and 4 bases from J, the gap between germline ends came to 14 bases. The chain's CDR3 is CASSLESGGSYNEQFF. Here the CDR3 DNA reads TGTGCCAGCAGCTTGGAGTCTGGGGGGAGTTACAATGAGCAGTTCTTC.

This clonotype is a singleton in its sample. One end of the junction does not line up with germline, which may come from a read error. The chain combines TRBV15 with TRBJ2-7; 9 bases align to TRBD2. The CDR3 sequence is 15 residues long. In germline, CDR1 is LNHNV, CDR2 YYDKDF (reference sequence). The CDR3 region is CATSGDLSGSYEQYF. The DNA of the CDR3 is TGTGCCACCAGCGGAGATCTTAGCGGGAGCTACGAGCAGTACTTC.

This chain uses TRBV12-3 or TRBV12-4 with TRBJ2-7, with TRBD1 matching 8 bases. The CDR3 contains 17 residues. With 7 bases clipped from V and 3 bases from J, the junction kept 17 bases outside the gene matches. The CDR3 loop reads CASKTDRGPLLVYEQYV. CDR3 sequence (DNA): TGTGCCAGCAAAACCGACAGGGGTCCCCTACTAGTCTACGAGCAGTACGTC.

In this sample, this clonotype turned up a few times. The gene calls are TRBV2 and TRBJ2-3; no firm D call. The germline gives CDR1 SNHLY, CDR2 FYNNEI. The CDR3 runs 19 residues. The V end was cut by 0 bases, the J end by 0 bases, with 19 bases between. The CDR3 DNA follows: TGTGCCAGCAGTGAAGCGCAGATCAGAGGAGAATCTAGCACAGATACGCAGTATTTT. Translated: CASSEAQIRGESSTDTQYF.

This clonotype has just a few counts. The V call is TRBV7-8, the J call TRBJ1-5; the D is unclear. V shed 5 bases and J shed 2 bases, with 7 bases lying between them. The CDR3 totals 13 residues. CDR1 is SGHVS, CDR2 FQNEAQ, per germline. CDR3 DNA: TGTGCCAGCAGCCCAATGCGCAATCAGCCCCAGCATTTT. It is translated as CASSPMRNQPQHF.

This clonotype appeared many times. V usage is TRBV12-3 or TRBV12-4 and J usage is TRBJ1-2; D unresolved. V gave up 6 bases and J gave up 6 bases, with 14 bases separating them. This CDR3 region has 13 residues. This chain's CDR3 is CASSTPGLNGYTF. DNA for the CDR3: TGTGCCAGCAGCACCCCGGGTCTAAATGGCTACACCTTC.

This clonotype came up many times. This rearrangement joins TRBV4-2 to TRBJ2-1, with D unresolved. The length of the CDR3 is 15 residues. Trimming took 2 bases from V and 6 from J, leaving 14 bases between them. Germline CDR1 and CDR2: LGHNA and YNFKEQ. In DNA, the CDR3 is TGTGCCAGCAGCCAATCCAGAGCGTCGAGCAATGAGCAGTTCTTC. It translates to CASSQSRASSNEQFF.

At least ten counts were recorded for this clonotype. This rearrangement joins TRBV7-2 to TRBJ1-6; tentatively, D is TRBD1 (5 bases). Trimming pared 2 bases from V and 10 bases from J, leaving 12 bases between. Germline V gene lookup returns CDR1 SGHTA and CDR2 FQGNSA. The CDR3 is 14 residues long. In DNA form, the CDR3 reads TGTGCCAGCAGCTTATTGTCGGAGGGGTCACCCCTCCACTTT. Its translation: CASSLLSEGSPLHF.

This clonotype was detected ten times or more. The chain couples TRBV24-1 to TRBJ2-2, with TRBD1 identical over 12 bases. Unmatched junction bases numbered 5, after V lost 3 bases and J lost 4 bases. The CDR3 is 17 amino acids. The germline V gene has CDR1 KGHDR and CDR2 SFDVKD. The CDR3 reads CATSDGDRGRGTGELFF. The CDR3 DNA reads TGTGCCACCAGTGATGGGGACAGGGGGCGTGGCACCGGGGAGCTGTTTTTT.

The genes are TRBV12-3 or TRBV12-4 and TRBJ2-7; 11 bases fit TRBD2. Trimming took 6 bases from V and 3 from J; bases not matched to a gene: 10. The CDR3 contains 16 residues. Here the CDR3 reads CASSGTSGIGVYEQYF. For the CDR3, the DNA is TGTGCCAGCAGCGGGACTAGCGGAATTGGGGTCTACGAGCAGTACTTC.

This clonotype has a count of ten or more. This chain joins TRBV7-3 and TRBJ2-5, with D unresolved. The CDR3 is 14 residues long. Trimming took 2 bases from V and 4 from J, leaving 11 bases between them. Per germline, CDR1 SGHTA and CDR2 FQGTGA. Here the CDR3 reads CASSLLGIGETQYF. Here the CDR3 DNA reads TGTGCCAGCAGCTTACTGGGAATCGGAGAGACCCAGTACTTC.

The V and J genes are TRBV19 and TRBJ2-2, with a weak D call TRBD2 (6 bases). Germline assignment: CDR1 LNHDA and CDR2 SQIVND (reference sequence). CDR3 length equals 15 residues. V gave up 4 bases and J gave up 1 base, with 10 bases separating them. The CDR3 nucleotides read TGTGCCAGTAGTACCGGGACTTGGAACACCGGGGAGCTGTTTTTT. This encodes CASSTGTWNTGELFF.

This clonotype was recorded at least ten times. The junction departs from germline at one end; a sequencing error may be responsible. This chain uses TRBV20-1 with TRBJ2-3, with 13 nucleotides matching TRBD2. Germline CDR1 reads DFQATT; CDR2 reads SNEGSKA (reference sequence). This CDR3 has 12 residues. CDR3 coding DNA: TGCAGTTGGACTAGCGGGAGTTTGACGGCCTTTTTT. This translates into CSWTSGSLTAFF.

This clonotype showed up many times. The genes are TRBV5-1 and TRBJ2-1, with no clear D. With 1 base removed from V and 5 bases from J, the gap between germline ends came to 7 bases. CDR1 and CDR2 from the germline V gene are SGHRS and YFSETQ. The CDR3 extends over 13 amino acids. The CDR3, as DNA: TGCGCCAGCAGCTTGAGTCGGGACAATGAGCAGTTCTTC. Translated: CASSLSRDNEQFF.

This clonotype was seen repeatedly, ten times or more. The gene calls are TRBV10-3 and TRBJ2-7, with D uncertain. Germline V gene sequence: CDR1 ENHRY, CDR2 SYGVKD. V was pared by 9 bases and J by 2 bases, with 11 bases between. The CDR3 contains 12 residues. The CDR3 is CAIGRNTYEQYF. The CDR3 coding sequence is TGTGCCATTGGTAGGAATACCTACGAGCAGTACTTC.

In its sample, this clonotype was seen many times. This chain uses TRBV6-1 with TRBJ2-1, with 9 bases matching TRBD1. CDR3 length: 16 residues. Germline CDR1 reads MNHNS; CDR2 reads SASEGT. The V and J ends lost 5 bases and 8 bases, in that order; junction bases with no gene match: 13. The CDR3 spells CASSPHRDRVVDEQFF. The CDR3 nucleotides read TGTGCCAGCAGTCCACACCGGGACAGGGTCGTCGATGAGCAGTTCTTC.

This clonotype was observed many times. The CDR3 DNA is TGTGCCTGGAGTGTATCTGGGGCCAATGAGCAGTTCTTC. Amino acid sequence: CAWSVSGANEQFF. This sequence joins TRBV30 and TRBJ2-1; TRBD1 is a possible D gene (5 bases). There are 13 residues in the CDR3. The ends were cut back, 0 bases at V and 6 bases at J, with 9 bases in the middle. Germline-derived CDR1 and CDR2 are GTSNPN and SVGIG (reference sequence).

In the case of this clonotype: The junction departs from germline at one end; a sequencing error may be responsible. This rearrangement joins TRBV24-1 to TRBJ2-1; 11 bases map to TRBD2. Germline loops: CDR1 KGHDR, CDR2 SFDVKD. CDR3 size: 19 residues. This CDR3 is CAASDAAGRPGTSGNEQFF. The CDR3 bases are TGTGCCGCCAGTGATGCCGCCGGACGGCCGGGGACTAGCGGCAATGAGCAGTTCTTC.

This clonotype was recorded at least ten times. The chain couples TRBV29-1 to TRBJ2-1; weak D call: TRBD2 (6 bases). In germline, CDR1 is SQVTM, CDR2 ANQGSEA. Trimming pared 5 bases from V and 1 base from J, leaving 9 bases between. There are 13 residues in the CDR3. CDR3 protein: CSVRRGSYNEQFF. CDR3 DNA sequence: TGCAGCGTTCGTCGGGGGTCCTACAATGAGCAGTTCTTC.

This clonotype was detected a few times. The chain has TRBV9 and TRBJ2-3; TRBD1 matches at 8 bases. The CDR3 contains 16 residues. Trimming cost V 4 bases and J 3 bases; bases outside gene matches: 10. CDR1 is SGDLS and CDR2 is YYNGEE in the germline V gene. CDR3 region: CASSRGQGAATDTQYF. In DNA form, the CDR3 reads TGTGCCAGCAGCAGAGGACAGGGAGCGGCAACAGATACGCAGTATTTT.